This T cell receptor beta chain was retrieved from a study of T-cell reconstitution after alpha-beta-depleted transplantation in children. The TCRbeta library was prepared with unique molecular identifiers. A single record per CDR3 protein comes from TCRdb applying MiXCR to the PCR reads. The sample lists roughly 500,000 distinct CDR3 sequences, approximately 20% occurring once. The CDR3 covers 13 residues. V lost 4 bases and J 3 bases, leaving 9 bases between the germline ends. Germline-derived CDR1 and CDR2 are KGHSH and LQKENI. This sequence was found in a human donor who donated a stem cell graft to a child with acute lymphoblastic leukemia. This chain uses TRBV18 with TRBJ1-1, with TRBD1 as a possible D gene (6 bases). Sequenced material: PBMCs from the stem cell graft donor, taken from the stem cell graft. For the CDR3, the DNA is TGTGCCAGCTCACAAAAGGGGGACACTGAAGCTTTCTTT. Translating gives CASSQKGDTEAFF.